These 19 T cell receptor beta chains share one sample of origin, sequenced in a study of CD8+ T cells in alopecia areata. Reverse transcribed after extraction, RNA yielded cDNA as the sequencing template. The table came from immunoSEQ multiplex PCR; TCRdb's copy has only in-frame clones and leaves some out. Of about 120,000 clones in the sample, roughly 50% were seen once. The treatment was: oral pan-JAK inhibitor, 5-10 mg twice daily. The input for sequencing was CD8+ T cells sorted from blood, taken at week 4, from a patient treated with tofacitinib. Every receptor here comes from a human donor with alopecia areata.

The chain joins TRBV27 to TRBJ2-7; 7 nucleotides agree with TRBD1. The CDR3 is 14 residues long. J gave up 2 bases and V 6 bases, and 7 bases lay outside the gene matches. In germline, CDR1 is MNHEY, CDR2 SMNVEV (reference sequence). The CDR3 bases are TGTGCCAGCAGGCCGACAGGGCCTGCCTACGAGCAGTACTTC. Its translation is CASRPTGPAYEQYF.

This clone has only a few counts. One junction end disagrees with the germline gene, perhaps due to a read error. The chain uses TRBV7-2 and TRBJ2-1, with 13 bases lining up with TRBD2. The germline V gene encodes CDR1 SGHTA and CDR2 FQGNSA. This CDR3 has 18 residues. CDR3 sequence: CASSLSGPGTSGDNEQFF. CDR3 sequence (DNA): TGTGCTAGCAGCTTATCAGGTCCCGGGACTAGCGGGGACAATGAGCAGTTCTTC.

The chain recombines TRBV5-6 with TRBJ2-6, with 8 bases fitting TRBD1. The CDR3 contains 19 residues. V shed 3 bases and J 0 bases; nucleotides not matched to a gene: 11. Germline CDR1 and CDR2: SGHDT and YYEEEE. The CDR3: CASSSLGQGSFSGANVLTF. The CDR3 coding sequence is TGTGCCAGCAGCTCCCTCGGACAGGGTTCGTTCTCTGGGGCCAACGTCCTGACTTTC.

The V gene is TRBV15, the J gene TRBJ2-5; D unresolved. This CDR3 region has 13 residues. CDR1 is LNHNV, CDR2 YYDKDF, per germline (reference sequence). The germline V and J ends were trimmed by 5 bases and 5 bases, with 12 bases remaining between them. The CDR3 coding sequence is TGTGCCACCAGCCAAGCACCCGGCGAGACCCAGTACTTC. As protein: CATSQAPGETQYF.

The rearrangement links TRBV5-6 to TRBJ1-1; 8 nucleotides agree with TRBD1. The trim removed 4 bases at V and 7 bases at J, leaving 9 bases unmatched. The CDR3 consists of 14 residues. Germline values: CDR1 SGHDT, CDR2 YYEEEE. The DNA for the CDR3 is TGTGCCAGCAGCAAAGGACAGGGTTCGGTTGAAGCTTTCTTT. Encoded protein: CASSKGQGSVEAFF.

The genes are TRBV14 and TRBJ2-3; D assignment may be TRBD1 or TRBD2 (6 bases each). Trimming cost V 3 bases and J 4 bases, with 11 bases left between them. Germline loops: CDR1 SGHDN, CDR2 FVKESK. The length of the CDR3 is 14 residues. In nucleotides, the CDR3 is TGTGCCAGCAGCCAGTGGGGGGCCCCAGATACGCAGTATTTT. Translation gives CASSQWGAPDTQYF.

This clone was detected only a few times. This chain uses TRBV30 with TRBJ2-1; D tentatively fits TRBD1 or TRBD2 (5 bases each). Germline-derived CDR1 and CDR2 are GTSNPN and SVGIG (reference sequence). This CDR3 is built from 15 residues. Deletions cut 1 base from V and 2 bases from J, with 12 bases between. For the CDR3, the DNA is TGTGCCTGGAGTGGGGACCCCACGCCCTACAATGAGCAGTTCTTC. Translating gives CAWSGDPTPYNEQFF.

V is TRBV29-1 and J is TRBJ1-6; 10 positions agree with TRBD1. V lost 0 bases to trimming and J lost 7 bases; unmatched junction nucleotides: 6. The CDR3 loop spans 16 amino acids. CDR1 is SQVTM and CDR2 is ANQGSEA in the germline V gene. CDR3 sequence: CSVEDLGQGENSPLHF. CDR3 coding DNA: TGCAGCGTTGAAGATCTAGGACAGGGGGAGAATTCACCCCTCCACTTT.

This clone has a handful of counts. V and J are TRBV10-3 and TRBJ2-7; TRBD1 matches 7 bases. V shed 10 bases and J 0 bases; nucleotides not matched to a gene: 12. This CDR3 is 15 amino acids long. Per the germline V gene, CDR1 is ENHRY and CDR2 is SYGVKD. Written as DNA, the CDR3 is TGTGCCACGGGGTTGGACAGGAGCCCCTCCTACGAGCAGTACTTC. Its translation is CATGLDRSPSYEQYF.

J is TRBJ2-2 and V is TRBV25-1; D unclear. V lost 7 bases and J 7 bases, leaving 7 bases between the germline ends. Looked up from germline, CDR1 is MGHDK and CDR2 is SYGVNS. This CDR3 spans 11 amino acids. The CDR3 nucleotides read TGTGCCAGCACGTTAGGCGGGGAGCTGTTTTTT. Translated: CASTLGGELFF. Variable domain in full (rest from reference TRBV25-1 and TRBJ2-2): EADIYQTPRYLVIGTGKKITLECSQTMGHDKMYWYQQDPGMELHLIHYSYGVNSTEKGDLSSESTVSRIRTEHFPLTLESARPSHTSQYLCASTLGGELFFGEGSRLTVL.

This clone came up once. V and J are TRBV9 and TRBJ1-1, with TRBD1 matching 9 bases. There are 14 residues in the CDR3. The V and J ends lost 3 bases and 5 bases, in that order; junction bases with no gene match: 5. The germline CDR1 and CDR2 sequences are SGDLS and YYNGEE. DNA for the CDR3: TGTGCCAGCAGCGAGGGACAGGGAAGGACTGAAGCTTTCTTT. Translated: CASSEGQGRTEAFF.

The table lists this clone with a few counts. This chain connects TRBV6-4 to TRBJ2-6; D unresolved. This CDR3 is built from 18 residues. Germline values: CDR1 MRHNA, CDR2 SNTAGT. Deletions cut 0 bases from V and 0 bases from J, with 12 bases between. CDR3 in DNA: TGTGCCAGCAGTGACTCTGTTTACAGTCCCTCTGGGGCCAACGTCCTGACTTTC. This translates into CASSDSVYSPSGANVLTF.

This clone was found once. This chain uses TRBV30 with TRBJ1-3; D ambiguous. The germline gives CDR1 GTSNPN, CDR2 SVGIG (reference sequence). The CDR3 runs 13 residues. V lost 5 bases and J lost 2, with 10 bases in between. The CDR3 loop is CAWEESTGNTIYF. The CDR3 DNA reads TGTGCCTGGGAGGAATCAACTGGAAACACCATATATTTT. The full variable domain, its missing parts supplied by reference TRBV30 and TRBJ1-3, is SQTIHQWPATLVQPVGSPLSLECTVEGTSNPNLYWYRQAAGRGLQLLFYSVGIGQISSEVPQNLSASRPQDRQFILSSKKLLLSDSGFYLCAWEESTGNTIYFGEGSWLTVV.

The rearrangement uses TRBV29-1 and TRBJ2-7, with a weak D call TRBD1 (6 bases). Trimming took 4 bases from V and 7 from J, leaving 11 bases between them. The germline V gene encodes CDR1 SQVTM and CDR2 ANQGSEA. CDR3 length equals 11 residues. CDR3 amino acids: CSVVMGTEQYF. CDR3 DNA: TGCAGCGTTGTTATGGGGACAGAGCAGTACTTC.

J is TRBJ2-5 and V is TRBV7-6; D is ambiguous. Germline V gives CDR1 SGHVS, CDR2 FNYEAQ. The V gene lost 2 bases and the J gene lost 1 base, with 5 bases spanning the gap. This CDR3 spans 13 amino acids. The CDR3 here is CASSLRLQETQYF. Here the CDR3 DNA reads TGTGCCAGCAGCTTAAGACTCCAAGAGACCCAGTACTTC. Based on the CDR3 plus reference TRBV7-6 and TRBJ2-5, the full variable domain is GAGVSQSPRYKVTKRGQDVALRCDPISGHVSLYWYRQALGQGPEFLTYFNYEAQQDKSGLPNDRFSAERPEGSISTLTIQRTEQRDSAMYRCASSLRLQETQYFGPGTRLLVL.

The chain recombines TRBV7-8 with TRBJ1-1; no clear D gene. CDR1 SGHVS and CDR2 FQNEAQ come from the germline V gene. The CDR3 is 13 amino acids. Trimming removed 2 bases at V and 3 bases at J, with 7 bases between. The CDR3 sequence is CASSLSPDTEAFF. DNA of the CDR3: TGTGCCAGCAGCTTATCACCTGACACTGAAGCTTTCTTT.

This clone is a singleton in its sample. The chain carries TRBV30 and TRBJ1-5; perhaps TRBD1 as D (6 bases). V dropped 0 bases and J dropped 3 bases, with 15 bases sitting between them. The CDR3 has 16 residues. Per germline, CDR1 GTSNPN and CDR2 SVGIG (reference sequence). CDR3 DNA: TGTGCCTGGAGTGTACTCCCTCCAGGGGACAATCAGCCCCAGCATTTT. Its protein product is CAWSVLPPGDNQPQHF.

The gene calls are TRBV30 and TRBJ2-5; 7 bases match TRBD1. The CDR3 length is 13 residues. Germline V gene sequence: CDR1 GTSNPN, CDR2 SVGIG (reference sequence). J was trimmed by 3 bases and V by 3 bases; bases with no gene match: 4. In nucleotides, the CDR3 is TGTGCCTGGAGCGAGGGGGCAAAAGAGACCCAGTACTTC. It codes for CAWSEGAKETQYF. The variable domain in full, completed from reference TRBV30 and TRBJ2-5, reads SQTIHQWPATLVQPVGSPLSLECTVEGTSNPNLYWYRQAAGRGLQLLFYSVGIGQISSEVPQNLSASRPQDRQFILSSKKLLLSDSGFYLCAWSEGAKETQYFGPGTRLLVL.

V is TRBV29-1 and J is TRBJ1-2; the D is unclear. With 0 bases removed from V and 7 bases from J, the gap between germline ends came to 9 bases. This CDR3 region has 12 residues. Germline V gene lookup returns CDR1 SQVTM and CDR2 ANQGSEA. The CDR3 protein is CSVEDQQLGYTF. The CDR3 DNA follows: TGCAGCGTTGAAGATCAGCAGCTTGGCTACACCTTC.